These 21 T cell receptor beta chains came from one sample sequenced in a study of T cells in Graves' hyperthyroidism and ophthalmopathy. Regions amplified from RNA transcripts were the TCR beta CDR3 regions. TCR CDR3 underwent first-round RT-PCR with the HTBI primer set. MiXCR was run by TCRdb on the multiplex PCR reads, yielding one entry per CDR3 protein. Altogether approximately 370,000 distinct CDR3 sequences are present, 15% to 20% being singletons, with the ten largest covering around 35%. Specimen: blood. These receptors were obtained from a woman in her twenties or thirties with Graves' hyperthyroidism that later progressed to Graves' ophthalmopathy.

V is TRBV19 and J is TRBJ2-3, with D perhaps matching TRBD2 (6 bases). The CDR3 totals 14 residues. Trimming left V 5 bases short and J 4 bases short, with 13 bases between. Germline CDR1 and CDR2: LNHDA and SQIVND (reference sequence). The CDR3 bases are TGTGCCAGTAGTTGGGGGGAGCAGCCAGATACGCAGTATTTT. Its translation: CASSWGEQPDTQYF.

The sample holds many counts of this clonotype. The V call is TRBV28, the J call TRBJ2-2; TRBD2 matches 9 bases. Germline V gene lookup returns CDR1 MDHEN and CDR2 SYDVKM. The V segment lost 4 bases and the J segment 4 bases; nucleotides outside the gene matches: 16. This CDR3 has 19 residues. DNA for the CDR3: TGTGCCAGCAGTTCCCCCGGGCGGGGGGGCCCCGTAATCACCGGGGAGCTGTTTTTT. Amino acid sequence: CASSSPGRGGPVITGELFF.

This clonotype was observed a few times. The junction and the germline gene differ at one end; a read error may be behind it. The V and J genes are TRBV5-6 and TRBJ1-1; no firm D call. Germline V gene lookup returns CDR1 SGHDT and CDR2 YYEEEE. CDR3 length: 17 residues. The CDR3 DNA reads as TGTGCCAGCAGCCGGAATGATCGTGTCAGGCTTAACAGTGAAGCTTTCTTT. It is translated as CASSRNDRVRLNSEAFF.

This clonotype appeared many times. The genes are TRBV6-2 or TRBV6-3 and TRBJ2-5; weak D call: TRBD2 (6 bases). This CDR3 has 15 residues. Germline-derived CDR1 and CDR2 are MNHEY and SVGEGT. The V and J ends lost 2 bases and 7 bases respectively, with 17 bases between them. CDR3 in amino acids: CASSYSGRPSGTQYF. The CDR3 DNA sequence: TGTGCCAGCAGTTACAGTGGGAGGCCTTCTGGGACCCAGTACTTC.

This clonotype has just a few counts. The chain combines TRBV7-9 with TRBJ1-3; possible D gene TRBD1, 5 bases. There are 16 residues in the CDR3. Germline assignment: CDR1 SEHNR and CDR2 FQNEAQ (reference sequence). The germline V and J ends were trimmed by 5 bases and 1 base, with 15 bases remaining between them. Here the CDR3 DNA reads TGTGCCAGCAGCCCCCCAAGGGGACCTTCTGGAAACACCATATATTTT. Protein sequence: CASSPPRGPSGNTIYF.

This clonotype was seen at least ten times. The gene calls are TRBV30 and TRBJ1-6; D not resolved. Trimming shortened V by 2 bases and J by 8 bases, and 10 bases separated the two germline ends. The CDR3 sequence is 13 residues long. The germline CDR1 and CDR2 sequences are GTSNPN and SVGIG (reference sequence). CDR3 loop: CAWSPGMDSPLHF. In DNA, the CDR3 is TGTGCCTGGAGTCCGGGGATGGATTCACCCCTCCACTTT.

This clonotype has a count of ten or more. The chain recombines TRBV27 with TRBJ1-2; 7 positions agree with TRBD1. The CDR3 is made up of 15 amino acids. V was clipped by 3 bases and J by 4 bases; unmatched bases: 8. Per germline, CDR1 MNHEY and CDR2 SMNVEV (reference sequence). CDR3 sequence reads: CASSFDREKIYGYTF. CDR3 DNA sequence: TGTGCCAGCAGTTTCGACAGGGAGAAAATCTATGGCTACACCTTC.

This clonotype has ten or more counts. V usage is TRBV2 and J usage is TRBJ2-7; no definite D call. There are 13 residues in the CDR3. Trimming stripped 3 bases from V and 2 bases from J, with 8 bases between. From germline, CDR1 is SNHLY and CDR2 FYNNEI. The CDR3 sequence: CASSEGLAYEQYF. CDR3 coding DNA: TGTGCCAGCAGTGAGGGATTGGCCTACGAGCAGTACTTC.

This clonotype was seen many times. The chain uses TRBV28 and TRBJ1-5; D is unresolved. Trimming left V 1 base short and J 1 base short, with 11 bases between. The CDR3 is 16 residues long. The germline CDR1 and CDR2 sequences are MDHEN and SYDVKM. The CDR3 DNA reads TGTGCCAGCAGTTTATTATGGGATCTGAGCAATCAGCCCCAGCATTTT. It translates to CASSLLWDLSNQPQHF.

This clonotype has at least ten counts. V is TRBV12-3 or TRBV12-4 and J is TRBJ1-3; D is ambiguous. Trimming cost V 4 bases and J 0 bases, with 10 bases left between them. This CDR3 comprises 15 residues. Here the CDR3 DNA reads TGTGCCAGCAGTTATACCGTTTACTCTGGAAACACCATATATTTT. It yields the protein CASSYTVYSGNTIYF.

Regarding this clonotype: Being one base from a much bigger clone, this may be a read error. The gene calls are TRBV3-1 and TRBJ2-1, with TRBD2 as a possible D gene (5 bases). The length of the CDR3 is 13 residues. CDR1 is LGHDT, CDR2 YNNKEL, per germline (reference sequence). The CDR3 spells CAGSPRDYNEQFF. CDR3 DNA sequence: TGTGCCGGCAGCCCGAGGGACTACAATGAGCAGTTCTTC.

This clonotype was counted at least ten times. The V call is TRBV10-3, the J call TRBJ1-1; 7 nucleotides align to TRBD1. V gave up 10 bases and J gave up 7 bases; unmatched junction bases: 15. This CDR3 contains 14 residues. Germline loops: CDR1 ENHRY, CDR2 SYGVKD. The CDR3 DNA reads TGTGCCACCGGAACCATGGACAGGACCTTTGAAGCTTTCTTT. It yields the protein CATGTMDRTFEAFF.

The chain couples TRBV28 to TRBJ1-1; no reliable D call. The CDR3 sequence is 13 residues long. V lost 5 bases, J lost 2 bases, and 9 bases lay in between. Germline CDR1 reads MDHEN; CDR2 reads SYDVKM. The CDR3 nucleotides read TGTGCCAGCAGTCAACATAACAACACTGAAGCTTTCTTT. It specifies CASSQHNNTEAFF. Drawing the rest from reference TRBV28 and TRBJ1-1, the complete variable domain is DVKVTQSSRYLVKRTGEKVFLECVQDMDHENMFWYRQDPGLGLRLIYFSYDVKMKEKGDIPEGYSVSREKKERFSLILESASTNQTSMYLCASSQHNNTEAFFGQGTRLTVV.

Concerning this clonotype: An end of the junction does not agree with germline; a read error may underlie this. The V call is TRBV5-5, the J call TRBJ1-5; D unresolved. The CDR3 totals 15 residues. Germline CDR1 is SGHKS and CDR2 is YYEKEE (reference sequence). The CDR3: CANSPADSRNQPQHF. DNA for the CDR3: TGTGCCAACAGCCCGGCCGATAGTCGCAATCAGCCCCAGCATTTT. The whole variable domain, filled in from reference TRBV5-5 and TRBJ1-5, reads DAGVTQSPTHLIKTRGQQVTLRCSPISGHKSVSWYQQVLGQGPQFIFQYYEKEERGRGNFPDRFSARQFPNYSSELNVNALLLGDSALYLCANSPADSRNQPQHFGDGTRLSIL.

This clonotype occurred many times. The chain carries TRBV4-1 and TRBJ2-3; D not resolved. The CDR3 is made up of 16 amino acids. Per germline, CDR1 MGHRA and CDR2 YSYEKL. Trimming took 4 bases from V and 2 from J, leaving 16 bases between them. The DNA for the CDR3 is TGCGCCAGCAGCCTTAAGAGAAGCGAATACACAGATACGCAGTATTTT. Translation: CASSLKRSEYTDTQYF.

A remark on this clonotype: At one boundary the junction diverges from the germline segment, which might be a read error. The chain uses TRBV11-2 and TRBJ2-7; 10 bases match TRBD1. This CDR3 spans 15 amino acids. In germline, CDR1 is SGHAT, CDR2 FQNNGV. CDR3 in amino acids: CASSPRTGGYYERYF. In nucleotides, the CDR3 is TGTGCCAGCAGCCCCCGGACAGGGGGGTATTACGAGCGGTACTTC.

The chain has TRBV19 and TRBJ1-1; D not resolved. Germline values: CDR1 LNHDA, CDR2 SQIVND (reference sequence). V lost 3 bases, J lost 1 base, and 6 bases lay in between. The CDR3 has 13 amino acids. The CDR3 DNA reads TGTGCCAGTAGTATTCGGGGGAACACTGAAGCTTTCTTT. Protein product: CASSIRGNTEAFF.

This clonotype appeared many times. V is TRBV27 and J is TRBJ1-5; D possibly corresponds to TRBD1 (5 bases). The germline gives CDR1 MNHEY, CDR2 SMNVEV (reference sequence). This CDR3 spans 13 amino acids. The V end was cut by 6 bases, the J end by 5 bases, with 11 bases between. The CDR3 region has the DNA TGTGCCAGCAGGGGGACGGGGGATCAGCCCCAGCATTTT. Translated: CASRGTGDQPQHF.

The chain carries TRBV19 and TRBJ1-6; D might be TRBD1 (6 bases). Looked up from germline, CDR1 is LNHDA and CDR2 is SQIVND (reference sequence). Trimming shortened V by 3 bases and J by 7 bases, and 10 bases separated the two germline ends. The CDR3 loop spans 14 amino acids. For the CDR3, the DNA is TGTGCCAGTAGTATTACAGGGCAGAATTCACCCCTCCACTTT. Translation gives CASSITGQNSPLHF.

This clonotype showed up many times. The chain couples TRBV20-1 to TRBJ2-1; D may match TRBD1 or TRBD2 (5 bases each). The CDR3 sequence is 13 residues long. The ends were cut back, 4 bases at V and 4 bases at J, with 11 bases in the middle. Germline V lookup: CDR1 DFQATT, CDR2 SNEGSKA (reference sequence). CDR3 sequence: CSATGPRYNEQFF. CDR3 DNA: TGCAGTGCTACGGGACCCCGTTACAATGAGCAGTTCTTC.

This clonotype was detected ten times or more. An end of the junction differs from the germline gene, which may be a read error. The CDR3 region has the DNA TGTGCCAGCAGTTCCCGACCCCCAAGACAGGGAGCTAGCACAAATACGCAGTATTTT. Its translation is CASSSRPPRQGASTNTQYF. The chain couples TRBV27 to TRBJ2-3, with 7 positions matching TRBD1. The CDR3 covers 19 residues. Per the germline V gene, CDR1 is MNHEY and CDR2 is SMNVEV (reference sequence).